The subject of this entry is one T cell receptor beta chain. Its antigen is still unknown. CDR3 length: 13 amino acids. Germline lookup yields CDR1 SEHNR and CDR2 FQNEAQ (reference sequence). The germline V and J ends were trimmed by 5 bases and 7 bases, with 15 bases remaining between them. The TCR cDNA carried a universal primer site and UMIs from 5'RACE template switching. TCRdb re-called the 5' RACE reads through MiXCR, storing one row per CDR3 protein. The data contain around 360,000 distinct CDR3 sequences, around a tenth of them seen just once; the ten biggest clones take up roughly 18%. The source of the sample is a study of T cells after yellow fever vaccination. Overall study: The authors prepared low-cell-number fractions using SMART-Seq v4 Ultra Low Input. Study-wide points: Abundant contaminating clonotypes from the bulk population could appear in FACS-sorted repertoires.

This receptor was taken from a man younger than 35 who received the YFV17D yellow fever vaccine. The chain is built from TRBV7-9 and TRBJ2-7; TRBD1 might be the D (5 bases). Sequencing used PBMCs, obtained on the day of the first yellow fever vaccination. The CDR3 loop reads CASSQSPPGEQYF. CDR3 coding DNA: TGTGCCAGCAGCCAATCTCCCCCAGGGGAGCAGTACTTC. The variable domain in full, completed from reference TRBV7-9 and TRBJ2-7, reads DTGVSQNPRHKITKRGQNVTFRCDPISEHNRLYWYRQTLGQGPEFLTYFQNEAQLEKSRLLSDRFSAERPKGSFSTLEIQRTEQGDSAMYLCASSQSPPGEQYFGPGTRLTVT.